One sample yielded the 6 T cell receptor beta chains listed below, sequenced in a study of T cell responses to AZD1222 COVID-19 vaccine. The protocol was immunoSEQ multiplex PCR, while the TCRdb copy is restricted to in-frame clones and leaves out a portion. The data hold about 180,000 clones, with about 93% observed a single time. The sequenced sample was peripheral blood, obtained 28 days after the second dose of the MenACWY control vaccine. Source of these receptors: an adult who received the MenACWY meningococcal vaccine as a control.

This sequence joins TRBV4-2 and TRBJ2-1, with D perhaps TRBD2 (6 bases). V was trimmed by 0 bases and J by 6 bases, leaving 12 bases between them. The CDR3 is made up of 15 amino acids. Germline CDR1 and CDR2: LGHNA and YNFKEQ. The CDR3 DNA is TGTGCCAGCAGCCAAGACAGGGAGGTACGCAATGAGCAGTTCTTC. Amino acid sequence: CASSQDREVRNEQFF.

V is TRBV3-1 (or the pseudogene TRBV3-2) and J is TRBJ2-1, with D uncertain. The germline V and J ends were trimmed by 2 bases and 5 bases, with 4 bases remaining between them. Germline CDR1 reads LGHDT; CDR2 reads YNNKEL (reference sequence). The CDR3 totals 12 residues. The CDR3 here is CASSQWDNEQFF. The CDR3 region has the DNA TGTGCCAGCAGCCAATGGGACAATGAGCAGTTCTTC.

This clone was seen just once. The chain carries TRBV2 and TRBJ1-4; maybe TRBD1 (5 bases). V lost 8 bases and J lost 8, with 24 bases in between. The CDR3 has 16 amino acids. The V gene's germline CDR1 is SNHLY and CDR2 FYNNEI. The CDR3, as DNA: TGTGCCAGCGGGGGGGACCAGGAGGAGTTTGGCGAAAAACTGTTTTTT. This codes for CASGGDQEEFGEKLFF.

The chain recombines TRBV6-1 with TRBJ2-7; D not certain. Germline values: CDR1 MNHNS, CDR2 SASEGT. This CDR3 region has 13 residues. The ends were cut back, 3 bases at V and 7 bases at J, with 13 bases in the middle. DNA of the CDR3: TGTGCCAGCAGTGAGATCAATCTTACAGAGCAGTACTTC. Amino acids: CASSEINLTEQYF.

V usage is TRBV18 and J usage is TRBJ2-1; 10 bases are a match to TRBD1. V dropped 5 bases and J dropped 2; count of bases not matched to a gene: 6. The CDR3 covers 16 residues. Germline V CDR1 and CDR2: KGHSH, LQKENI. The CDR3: CASSSPGQGTYNEQFF. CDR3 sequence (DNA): TGTGCCAGCTCATCGCCGGGACAGGGGACCTACAATGAGCAGTTCTTC.

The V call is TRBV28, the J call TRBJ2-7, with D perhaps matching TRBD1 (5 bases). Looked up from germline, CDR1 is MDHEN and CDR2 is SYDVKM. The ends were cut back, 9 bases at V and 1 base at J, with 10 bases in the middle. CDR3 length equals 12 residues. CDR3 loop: CASIGASYEQYF. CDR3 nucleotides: TGTGCCAGTATAGGGGCTTCCTACGAGCAGTACTTC.